Following are 27 T cell receptor beta chains from one sample sequenced in a study of T cell responses to AZD1222 COVID-19 vaccine (dated by TCRdb to about 2021). The time point label, read with the paper, signifies: about 28 days (+/-7) after the second vaccine dose. The library was built by means of the immunoSEQ multiplex PCR assay. The immuneACCESS repertoire file appears here via TCRdb, limited to in-frame rearrangements. These files lack a portion of the clones; in checked studies, under half of the deficit traces to unresolved V genes, and the cause of the others is not known. Recorded for this sample are about 70,000 clones; around 90% of them occurred a single time. 1% to 1.5% of the sample rests with the top ten. The sample consisted of peripheral blood, taken 28 days after the second AZD1222 dose. The receptors were gathered from an adult who received the AZD1222 COVID-19 vaccine.

The chain joins TRBV2 to TRBJ1-1; D remains ambiguous. The germline V and J ends were trimmed by 6 bases and 4 bases, with 15 bases remaining between them. Germline loops: CDR1 SNHLY, CDR2 FYNNEI. The CDR3 extends over 14 amino acids. In DNA, the CDR3 is TGTGCCAGCAGGCTCCCTGTAAGCGTCACTGAAGCTTTCTTT. Encoded protein: CASRLPVSVTEAFF.

The J gene is TRBJ2-7, the V gene TRBV6-5, with D unresolved. Trimming cost V 10 bases and J 0 bases, with 10 bases left between them. The CDR3 sequence is 12 residues long. The germline gives CDR1 MNHEY, CDR2 SVGAGI. The CDR3 here is CAIRRSSYEQYF. The DNA of the CDR3 is TGTGCCATTCGGCGGAGCTCCTACGAGCAGTACTTC.

The CDR3 reads CASSSAGWGETQYF. The CDR3 coding sequence is TGTGCCAGCAGTTCGGCAGGGTGGGGAGAGACCCAGTACTTC. This rearrangement joins TRBV27 to TRBJ2-5, with TRBD1 as a possible D gene (5 bases). V shed 4 bases and J shed 4 bases, with 13 bases lying between them. The CDR3 is made up of 14 amino acids. Germline CDR1 and CDR2: MNHEY and SMNVEV (reference sequence).

As DNA, the CDR3 is TGTGCCACCAGTTTAAGGAGTTCCTACGAGCAGTACTTC. Its translation: CATSLRSSYEQYF. This chain links TRBV24-1 with TRBJ2-7; D uncertain. This CDR3 has 13 amino acids. CDR1 is KGHDR, CDR2 SFDVKD, per germline. V lost 6 bases and J 1 base, leaving 9 bases between the germline ends.

The V and J genes are TRBV19 and TRBJ2-2; TRBD2 matches at 13 bases. Germline V gene sequence: CDR1 LNHDA, CDR2 SQIVND (reference sequence). CDR3 size: 17 residues. V trimming: 6 bases; J trimming: 6 bases; junction bases outside the gene matches: 10. The CDR3 nucleotides read TGTGCCAGTAGCTTACCCGGACTAGCGGGAGATGCCGGGGAGCTGTTTTTT. This sequence encodes CASSLPGLAGDAGELFF. Full variable domain (remainder filled in from reference TRBV19 and TRBJ2-2): DGGITQSPKYLFRKEGQNVTLSCEQNLNHDAMYWYRQDPGQGLRLIYYSQIVNDFQKGDIAEGYSVSREKKESFPLTVTSAQKNPTAFYLCASSLPGLAGDAGELFFGEGSRLTVL.

This clone was seen a single time. The rearrangement uses TRBV19 and TRBJ2-7; the match to TRBD1 covers 8 bases. Germline lookup yields CDR1 LNHDA and CDR2 SQIVND (reference sequence). The CDR3 has 12 residues. V lost 9 bases, J lost 3 bases, and 4 bases stayed unmatched. CDR3 sequence: CASGTGGYEQYF. CDR3 nucleotide sequence: TGTGCCAGCGGGACAGGAGGCTACGAGCAGTACTTC.

The rearrangement joins TRBV29-1 to TRBJ1-4; D is unresolved. The CDR3 extends over 14 amino acids. V was cut by 7 bases and J by 0 bases, with 12 bases left in between. Germline assignment: CDR1 SQVTM and CDR2 ANQGSEA. The CDR3 DNA is TGCAGCGCCCGAATAGGGACAACTAATGAAAAACTGTTTTTT. Translating it yields CSARIGTTNEKLFF.

CDR3 in DNA: TGTGCCAGCAGTGGACAGATCGAAAACTACACCTTC. Residues: CASSGQIENYTF. The J gene is TRBJ1-2, the V gene TRBV12-3 or TRBV12-4; perhaps TRBD1 as D (6 bases). There are 12 residues in the CDR3. V lost 5 bases and J lost 10, with 14 bases in between.

The J gene is TRBJ2-3, the V gene TRBV11-2; no reliable D call. Germline CDR1 is SGHAT and CDR2 is FQNNGV. Trimming pared 0 bases from V and 2 bases from J, leaving 12 bases between. CDR3 length: 16 amino acids. DNA of the CDR3: TGTGCCAGCAGCTTAGAGGGGTCTTTGGTCACAGATACGCAGTATTTT. This translates into CASSLEGSLVTDTQYF. The full variable domain, with the rest looked up from reference TRBV11-2 and TRBJ2-3, is EAGVAQSPRYKIIEKRQSVAFWCNPISGHATLYWYQQILGQGPKLLIQFQNNGVVDDSQLPKDRFSAERLKGVDSTLKIQPAKLEDSAVYLCASSLEGSLVTDTQYFGPGTRLTVL.

The rearrangement uses TRBV18 and TRBJ1-1; the D gene is possibly TRBD1 (5 bases). Germline V CDR1 and CDR2: KGHSH, LQKENI. Trimming removed 1 base at V and 2 bases at J, with 8 bases between. The CDR3 sequence is 14 residues long. For the CDR3, the DNA is TGTGCCAGCTCACCACGGAGGGACAACACTGAAGCTTTCTTT. Amino acid sequence: CASSPRRDNTEAFF.

The V gene is TRBV30, the J gene TRBJ2-5, with TRBD2 identical over 9 bases. The CDR3 is 15 residues long. Per the germline V gene, CDR1 is GTSNPN and CDR2 is SVGIG (reference sequence). The junction had 7 bases not matched to a gene; V was cut back by 1 base and J by 4 bases. The CDR3 region is CAWSDQREVGETQYF. In DNA form, the CDR3 reads TGTGCCTGGAGTGATCAGCGGGAGGTAGGAGAGACCCAGTACTTC.

V usage is TRBV30 and J usage is TRBJ2-6; unclear D gene. Trimming pared 0 bases from V and 0 bases from J, leaving 12 bases between. Germline V lookup: CDR1 GTSNPN, CDR2 SVGIG (reference sequence). The CDR3 is 17 residues long. The CDR3 spells CAWSVSKVFSGANVLTF. CDR3 nucleotides: TGTGCCTGGAGTGTTTCCAAAGTCTTCTCTGGGGCCAACGTCCTGACTTTC.

The rearrangement joins TRBV3-1 (or the pseudogene TRBV3-2) to TRBJ2-1; 7 bases agree with TRBD2. CDR3 length: 19 residues. With 0 bases clipped from V and 4 bases from J, the junction kept 15 bases outside the gene matches. Looked up from germline, CDR1 is LGHDT and CDR2 is YNNKEL (reference sequence). The CDR3 here is CASSQDEAEAGVWYNEQFF. Written as DNA, the CDR3 is TGTGCCAGCAGCCAAGATGAAGCCGAGGCGGGAGTTTGGTACAATGAGCAGTTCTTC.

The chain joins TRBV29-1 to TRBJ1-4, with D maybe TRBD1 (6 bases). Germline V gene lookup returns CDR1 SQVTM and CDR2 ANQGSEA. The CDR3 is 14 amino acids. V shed 7 bases and J shed 0 bases, with 12 bases lying between them. The CDR3 reads CSARTATTNEKLFF. CDR3 coding DNA: TGCAGCGCTAGGACAGCCACAACTAATGAAAAACTGTTTTTT.

The chain employs TRBV20-1 and TRBJ1-1; no clear D. CDR1 DFQATT and CDR2 SNEGSKA come from the germline V gene (reference sequence). Trimming pared 3 bases from V and 1 base from J, leaving 15 bases between. The CDR3 is 15 residues long. The CDR3 protein is CSASDPPRGNTEAFF. CDR3 coding DNA: TGCAGTGCTAGTGACCCACCTCGCGGGAACACTGAAGCTTTCTTT.

The chain links TRBV27 to TRBJ2-3, with D possibly being TRBD2 (6 bases). Trimming shortened V by 4 bases and J by 2 bases, and 10 bases separated the two germline ends. CDR1 is MNHEY, CDR2 SMNVEV, per germline (reference sequence). This CDR3 has 14 residues. In DNA, the CDR3 is TGTGCCAGCAGTTGGGGACTCTACACAGATACGCAGTATTTT. Translating gives CASSWGLYTDTQYF.

The CDR3 DNA is TGTGCCAGCTCACCCAACGAAGGCTACACCTTC. Protein product: CASSPNEGYTF. The rearrangement uses TRBV18 and TRBJ1-2; the D is unclear. Germline assignment: CDR1 KGHSH and CDR2 LQKENI. The CDR3 loop spans 11 amino acids. V shed 3 bases and J shed 8 bases, with 7 bases lying between them.

The chain carries TRBV30 and TRBJ1-2; possibly TRBD1 for D (5 bases). Germline V gene data show CDR1 as GTSNPN and CDR2 as SVGIG (reference sequence). V was clipped by 1 base and J by 2 bases, with 11 bases between them. This CDR3 is built from 14 residues. The chain's CDR3 is CAWSAQGRNYGYTF. DNA of the CDR3: TGTGCCTGGAGTGCCCAGGGAAGGAACTATGGCTACACCTTC.

The rearrangement joins TRBV7-8 to TRBJ1-1, with a possible D match to TRBD1 (6 bases). This CDR3 is built from 15 residues. CDR1 and CDR2 from the germline V gene are SGHVS and FQNEAQ. V lost 5 bases to trimming and J lost 1 base, with 14 bases between them. The CDR3 DNA reads as TGTGCCAGCAGCCCCCAGGGGAACTGGAACACTGAAGCTTTCTTT. The encoded protein is CASSPQGNWNTEAFF.

In this sample, this clone turned up a few times. The chain couples TRBV4-3 to TRBJ2-2; D unclear. The germline gives CDR1 LGHNA, CDR2 YSLEER. Deletions cut 0 bases from V and 5 bases from J, with 1 base between. The CDR3 has 12 amino acids. This chain's CDR3 is CASSQETGELFF. CDR3 in DNA: TGCGCCAGCAGCCAAGAGACCGGGGAGCTGTTTTTT.

This chain links TRBV6-5 with TRBJ1-3; D perhaps matches TRBD1 (5 bases). V was trimmed by 6 bases and J by 0 bases, leaving 12 bases between them. CDR1 is MNHEY and CDR2 is SVGAGI in the germline V gene. The CDR3 extends over 15 amino acids. Here the CDR3 DNA reads TGTGCCAGCAGCCGGGGGAGCCTCTCTGGAAACACCATATATTTT. As protein: CASSRGSLSGNTIYF.

V is TRBV24-1 and J is TRBJ2-5; possibly TRBD1 for D (6 bases). The V gene lost 3 bases and the J gene lost 2 bases, with 12 bases spanning the gap. This CDR3 has 15 residues. Germline V gives CDR1 KGHDR, CDR2 SFDVKD. CDR3 sequence: CATSDGQPGQETQYF. The CDR3, as DNA: TGTGCCACCAGTGATGGACAGCCGGGACAAGAGACCCAGTACTTC.

V usage is TRBV2 and J usage is TRBJ1-3, with D perhaps matching TRBD1 (6 bases). Per the germline V gene, CDR1 is SNHLY and CDR2 is FYNNEI. V lost 4 bases to trimming and J lost 0 bases, with 16 bases between them. CDR3 size: 17 residues. The CDR3 loop is CASSVLGGFGSGNTIYF. CDR3 bases: TGTGCCAGCAGTGTTTTGGGGGGCTTTGGCTCTGGAAACACCATATATTTT.

The gene calls are TRBV6-5 and TRBJ1-4, with no clear D. CDR1 MNHEY and CDR2 SVGAGI come from the germline V gene. Trimming stripped 4 bases from V and 8 bases from J, with 17 bases between. This CDR3 is built from 15 residues. The CDR3 loop reads CASSFRPPGGEKLFF. In nucleotides, the CDR3 is TGTGCCAGCAGTTTCCGACCGCCTGGTGGGGAAAAACTGTTTTTT.

The V call is TRBV6-5, the J call TRBJ2-4, with 9 bases that match TRBD1. V lost 5 bases to trimming and J lost 7 bases; unmatched junction nucleotides: 6. This CDR3 contains 14 residues. Germline CDR1 MNHEY, CDR2 SVGAGI. The CDR3 nucleotides are TGTGCCAGCAGTCCACAGACAGGGGGGAACATTCAGTACTTC. Protein sequence: CASSPQTGGNIQYF.

The genes are TRBV7-2 and TRBJ1-5; no definite D call. Trimming pared 5 bases from V and 6 bases from J, leaving 14 bases between. This CDR3 has 14 residues. Germline loops: CDR1 SGHTA, CDR2 FQGNSA. CDR3 sequence: CASSAGQLTQPQHF. CDR3 nucleotide sequence: TGTGCCAGCAGCGCAGGCCAGTTAACTCAGCCCCAGCATTTT.

V and J are TRBV9 and TRBJ1-3; D remains ambiguous. This CDR3 region has 12 residues. V lost 2 bases and J 4 bases, leaving 4 bases between the germline ends. Germline V lookup: CDR1 SGDLS, CDR2 YYNGEE. CDR3 region: CASSVTGNTIYF. DNA of the CDR3: TGTGCCAGCAGCGTCACAGGAAACACCATATATTTT.